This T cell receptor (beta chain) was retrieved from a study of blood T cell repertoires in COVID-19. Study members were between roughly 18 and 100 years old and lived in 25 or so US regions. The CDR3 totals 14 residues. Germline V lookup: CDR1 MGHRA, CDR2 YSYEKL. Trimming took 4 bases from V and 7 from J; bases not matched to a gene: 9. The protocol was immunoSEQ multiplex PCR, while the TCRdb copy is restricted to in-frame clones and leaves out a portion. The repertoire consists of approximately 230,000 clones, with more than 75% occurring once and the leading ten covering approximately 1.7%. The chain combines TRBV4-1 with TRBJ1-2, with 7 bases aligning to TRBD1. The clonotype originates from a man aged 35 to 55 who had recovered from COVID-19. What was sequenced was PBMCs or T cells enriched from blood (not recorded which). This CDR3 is CASSPLGQAVGYTF. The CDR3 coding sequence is TGCGCCAGCAGCCCACTCGGACAGGCGGTTGGCTACACCTTC.